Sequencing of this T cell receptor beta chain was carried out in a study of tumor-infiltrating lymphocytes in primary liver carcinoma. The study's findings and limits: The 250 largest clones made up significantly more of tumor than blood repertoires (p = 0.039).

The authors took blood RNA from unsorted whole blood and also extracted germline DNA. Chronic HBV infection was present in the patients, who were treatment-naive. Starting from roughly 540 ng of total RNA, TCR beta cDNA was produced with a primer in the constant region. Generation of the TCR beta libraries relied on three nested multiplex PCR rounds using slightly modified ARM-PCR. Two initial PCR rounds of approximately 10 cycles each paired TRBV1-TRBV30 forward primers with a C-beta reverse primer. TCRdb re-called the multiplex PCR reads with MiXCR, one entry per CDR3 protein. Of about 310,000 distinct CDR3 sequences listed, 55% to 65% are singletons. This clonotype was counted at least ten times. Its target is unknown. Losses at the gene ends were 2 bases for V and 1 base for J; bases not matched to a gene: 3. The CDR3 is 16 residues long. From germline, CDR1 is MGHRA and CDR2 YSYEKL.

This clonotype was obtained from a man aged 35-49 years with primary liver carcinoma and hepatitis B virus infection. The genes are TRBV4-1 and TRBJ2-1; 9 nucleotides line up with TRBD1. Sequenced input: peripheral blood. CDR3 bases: TGCGCCAGCAGCCAACTTGGGACAGGGTCCTACAATGAGCAGTTCTTC. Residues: CASSQLGTGSYNEQFF.